These 21 T cell receptor beta chains originate from one sample sequenced in a study of control samples from healthy donors and cancer patients. Here immunoSEQ multiplex PCR was the method, and the copy in TCRdb shows in-frame clones only, minus some. The sample records about 58,000 clones, about 90% being singletons. Sample: PBMCs. The origin of the receptors is a man aged 55 to 70 with colorectal cancer.

The chain has TRBV4-1 and TRBJ1-1; 7 positions match TRBD1. V shed 0 bases, J shed 6 bases, and the junction held 7 bases outside the gene matches. Germline V gene sequence: CDR1 MGHRA, CDR2 YSYEKL. The CDR3 spans 15 residues. In nucleotides, the CDR3 is TGCGCCAGCAGCCAAGACACCTGGCAGGGGGCTGAAGCTTTCTTT. This sequence encodes CASSQDTWQGAEAFF.

The chain has TRBV5-1 and TRBJ2-5, with 10 bases matching TRBD1. V gave up 4 bases and J gave up 0 bases; unmatched junction bases: 3. This CDR3 comprises 15 residues. Per germline, CDR1 SGHRS and CDR2 YFSETQ. CDR3 region: CASSPGQGYQETQYF. The CDR3, as DNA: TGCGCCAGCAGCCCGGGACAGGGGTACCAAGAGACCCAGTACTTC.

This clone occurred a few times. The chain combines TRBV24-1 with TRBJ2-7; D call uncertain. Germline CDR1 is KGHDR and CDR2 is SFDVKD. The CDR3 runs 11 residues. V shed 8 bases and J shed 5 bases, with 9 bases lying between them. The CDR3: CATTGVHEQYF. DNA of the CDR3: TGTGCCACCACTGGGGTCCACGAGCAGTACTTC.

The CDR3 spells CASRRPGGYTEAFF. As DNA, the CDR3 is TGTGCCAGCAGGAGGCCAGGGGGCTACACTGAAGCTTTCTTT. The chain is built from TRBV6-5 and TRBJ1-1; 8 bases agree with TRBD1. The CDR3 spans 14 residues. Germline lookup yields CDR1 MNHEY and CDR2 SVGAGI. After removal of 6 bases from V and 3 bases from J, the junction contained 6 bases not matched to a gene.

This CDR3 is CASSKQVLGSPLHF. The CDR3 DNA sequence: TGTGCCAGTAGTAAACAGGTTCTGGGTTCACCCCTCCACTTT. This rearrangement joins TRBV19 to TRBJ1-6; the D gene is possibly TRBD1 (5 bases). Germline V gives CDR1 LNHDA, CDR2 SQIVND (reference sequence). V was trimmed by 4 bases and J by 9 bases, leaving 13 bases between them. This CDR3 has 14 amino acids. The full variable domain, in which reference TRBV19 and TRBJ1-6 provide the parts outside the CDR3, is DGGITQSPKYLFRKEGQNVTLSCEQNLNHDAMYWYRQDPGQGLRLIYYSQIVNDFQKGDIAEGYSVSREKKESFPLTVTSAQKNPTAFYLCASSKQVLGSPLHFGNGTRLTVT.

The J gene is TRBJ1-2, the V gene TRBV6-5; possible D gene TRBD1, 5 bases. The CDR3 runs 13 residues. CDR1 MNHEY and CDR2 SVGAGI come from the germline V gene. V gave up 7 bases and J gave up 7 bases, with 16 bases separating them. The CDR3 bases are TGTGCCAGCAAGACGACAGCCTTAGGTGGCTACACCTTC. Translated, it gives CASKTTALGGYTF.

The chain joins TRBV11-3 to TRBJ2-7; 10 nucleotides match TRBD1. Germline values: CDR1 SGHNT, CDR2 YENEEA. The V and J ends lost 4 bases and 1 base, in that order; junction bases with no gene match: 4. This CDR3 has 15 amino acids. CDR3 loop: CASSWGQGPSYEQYF. The DNA for the CDR3 is TGTGCCAGCAGCTGGGGACAGGGGCCTTCCTACGAGCAGTACTTC.

V usage is TRBV6-1 and J usage is TRBJ2-3; 7 nucleotides agree with TRBD1. Trimming at V came to 4 bases and at J to 1 base, leaving 11 bases not matched to a gene. The CDR3 extends over 17 amino acids. Looked up from germline, CDR1 is MNHNS and CDR2 is SASEGT. The CDR3 coding sequence is TGTGCCAGCAGTGCGATCTACAGGGGTCTGGGCACAGATACGCAGTATTTT. Encoded protein: CASSAIYRGLGTDTQYF.

The J gene is TRBJ2-3, the V gene TRBV11-2, with 9 bases that match TRBD1. Germline CDR1 reads SGHAT; CDR2 reads FQNNGV. The CDR3 extends over 15 amino acids. The ends lost 5 bases at V and 3 bases at J; junction bases unmatched: 6. The CDR3 DNA reads TGTGCCAGCAGCCAAACAGGGGGCGTAACAGATACGCAGTATTTT. Its protein product is CASSQTGGVTDTQYF.

This sequence joins TRBV6-5 and TRBJ2-7; no firm D call. Germline CDR1 is MNHEY and CDR2 is SVGAGI. Trimming left V 5 bases short and J 6 bases short, with 11 bases between. The CDR3 length is 12 residues. Here the CDR3 DNA reads TGTGCCAGCAGTACCGTCCTCGGCGAGCAGTACTTC. It specifies CASSTVLGEQYF.

This chain connects TRBV30 to TRBJ1-5, with unresolved D. V dropped 1 base and J dropped 4 bases, with 8 bases sitting between them. The CDR3 covers 13 residues. The V gene's germline CDR1 is GTSNPN and CDR2 SVGIG (reference sequence). This CDR3 reads CAWSERVNQPQHF. The CDR3 region has the DNA TGTGCCTGGAGTGAGAGGGTAAATCAGCCCCAGCATTTT.

The rearrangement uses TRBV7-6 and TRBJ2-5; 12 positions agree with TRBD2. Germline V gene data show CDR1 as SGHVS and CDR2 as FNYEAQ. With 5 bases clipped from V and 2 bases from J, the junction kept 6 bases outside the gene matches. The CDR3 extends over 16 amino acids. CDR3 sequence reads: CASSPGLAGSQETQYF. The CDR3 coding sequence is TGTGCCAGCAGCCCTGGACTAGCGGGGAGTCAAGAGACCCAGTACTTC.

The V call is TRBV6-5, the J call TRBJ1-2; TRBD1 agrees at 11 bases. The CDR3 covers 16 residues. Losses at the gene ends were 3 bases for V and 8 bases for J; bases not matched to a gene: 11. Per germline, CDR1 MNHEY and CDR2 SVGAGI. For the CDR3, the DNA is TGTGCCAGCAGTTATTCCACACGGACAGGGGGCCGAGGCTACACCTTC. It translates to CASSYSTRTGGRGYTF.

The chain carries TRBV11-2 and TRBJ2-3; D possibly matches TRBD1 or TRBD2 (6 bases each). V was trimmed by 1 base and J by 2 bases, leaving 10 bases between them. Germline CDR1 is SGHAT and CDR2 is FQNNGV. The CDR3 length is 15 residues. Here the CDR3 DNA reads TGTGCCAGCAGCTTAGTTCCGGGGGCCACAGATACGCAGTATTTT. It is translated as CASSLVPGATDTQYF.

The rearrangement links TRBV29-1 to TRBJ2-7; 8 nucleotides match TRBD1. CDR1 and CDR2 from the germline V gene are SQVTM and ANQGSEA. The V and J ends lost 6 bases and 2 bases, in that order; junction bases with no gene match: 12. This CDR3 is 15 amino acids long. CDR3 amino acids: CSVRPGGQGPYEQYF. The DNA for the CDR3 is TGCAGCGTCCGACCAGGTGGACAGGGCCCCTACGAGCAGTACTTC.

The V gene is TRBV19, the J gene TRBJ1-1, with D perhaps matching TRBD1 (5 bases). The germline V and J ends were trimmed by 7 bases and 0 bases, with 12 bases remaining between them. The germline V gene has CDR1 LNHDA and CDR2 SQIVND (reference sequence). This CDR3 spans 14 amino acids. CDR3 region: CASTHRTMNTEAFF. CDR3 sequence (DNA): TGTGCCAGTACTCACAGGACGATGAACACTGAAGCTTTCTTT.

V usage is TRBV19 and J usage is TRBJ1-5; perhaps TRBD1 as D (5 bases). V gave up 7 bases and J gave up 3 bases, with 16 bases separating them. CDR1 LNHDA and CDR2 SQIVND come from the germline V gene (reference sequence). CDR3 length equals 15 residues. CDR3 loop: CASKDSGPHNQPQHF. Written as DNA, the CDR3 is TGTGCCAGTAAGGATTCGGGGCCCCACAATCAGCCCCAGCATTTT.

This chain uses TRBV7-8 with TRBJ1-5; D is unclear. Germline CDR1 SGHVS, CDR2 FQNEAQ. This CDR3 comprises 14 residues. Trimming removed 5 bases from V and 4 bases from J, with 12 bases in between. CDR3 nucleotides: TGTGCCAGCAGCCTAAGGACCCTAAATCAGCCCCAGCATTTT. It yields the protein CASSLRTLNQPQHF.

V usage is TRBV6-5 and J usage is TRBJ2-3, with D perhaps TRBD2 (5 bases). The V end was cut by 2 bases, the J end by 0 bases, with 6 bases between. CDR1 is MNHEY and CDR2 is SVGAGI in the germline V gene. The CDR3 extends over 14 amino acids. The CDR3 protein is CASSYGLSTDTQYF. DNA of the CDR3: TGTGCCAGCAGTTACGGACTGAGCACAGATACGCAGTATTTT.

The chain recombines TRBV7-9 with TRBJ2-7, with D possibly matching TRBD1 (5 bases). V shed 3 bases and J shed 5 bases, with 11 bases lying between them. The length of the CDR3 is 13 residues. CDR1 and CDR2 from the germline V gene are SEHNR and FQNEAQ (reference sequence). The CDR3 loop reads CASSLVREHEQYF. The CDR3 DNA reads as TGTGCCAGCAGCTTGGTCAGGGAACACGAGCAGTACTTC.

This chain links TRBV2 with TRBJ1-6; D uncertain. The V and J ends lost 7 bases and 7 bases respectively, with 11 bases between them. The germline gives CDR1 SNHLY, CDR2 FYNNEI. CDR3 size: 13 residues. CDR3 nucleotide sequence: TGTGCCAGCACCCGCGACTGGAATTCACCCCTCCACTTT. Translation: CASTRDWNSPLHF.